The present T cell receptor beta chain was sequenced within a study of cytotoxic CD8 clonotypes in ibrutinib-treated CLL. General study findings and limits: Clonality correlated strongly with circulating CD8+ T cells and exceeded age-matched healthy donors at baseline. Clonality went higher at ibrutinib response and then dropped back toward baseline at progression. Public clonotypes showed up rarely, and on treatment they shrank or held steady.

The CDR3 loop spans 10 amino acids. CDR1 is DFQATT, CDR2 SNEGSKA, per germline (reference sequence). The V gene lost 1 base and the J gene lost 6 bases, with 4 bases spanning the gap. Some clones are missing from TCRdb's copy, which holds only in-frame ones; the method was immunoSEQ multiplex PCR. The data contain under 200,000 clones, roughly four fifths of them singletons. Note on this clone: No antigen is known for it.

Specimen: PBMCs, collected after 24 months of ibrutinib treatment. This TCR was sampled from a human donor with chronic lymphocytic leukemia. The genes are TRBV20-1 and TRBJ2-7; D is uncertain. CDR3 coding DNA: TGCAGTGCTAGAGGGGGCGAGCAGTACTTC. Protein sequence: CSARGGEQYF.